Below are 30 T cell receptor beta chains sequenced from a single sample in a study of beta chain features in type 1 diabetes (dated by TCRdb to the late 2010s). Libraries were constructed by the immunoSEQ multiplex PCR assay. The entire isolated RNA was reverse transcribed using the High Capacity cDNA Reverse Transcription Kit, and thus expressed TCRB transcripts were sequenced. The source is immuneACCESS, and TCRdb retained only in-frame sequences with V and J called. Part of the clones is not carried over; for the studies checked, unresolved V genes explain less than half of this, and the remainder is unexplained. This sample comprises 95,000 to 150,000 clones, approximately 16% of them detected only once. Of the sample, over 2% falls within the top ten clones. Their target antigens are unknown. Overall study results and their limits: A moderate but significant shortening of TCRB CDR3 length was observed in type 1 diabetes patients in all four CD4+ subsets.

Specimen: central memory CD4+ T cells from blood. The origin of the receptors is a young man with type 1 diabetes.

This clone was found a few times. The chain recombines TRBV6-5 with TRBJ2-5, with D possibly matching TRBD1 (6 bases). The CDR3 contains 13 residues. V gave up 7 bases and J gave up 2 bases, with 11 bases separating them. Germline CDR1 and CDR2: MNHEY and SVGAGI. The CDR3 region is CASTLDRQETQYF. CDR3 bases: TGTGCCAGCACCTTAGACAGGCAAGAGACCCAGTACTTC.

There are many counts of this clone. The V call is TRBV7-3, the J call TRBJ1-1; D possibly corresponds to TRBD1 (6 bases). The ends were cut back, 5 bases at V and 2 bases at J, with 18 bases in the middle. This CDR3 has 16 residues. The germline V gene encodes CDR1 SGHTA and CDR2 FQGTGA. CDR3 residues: CASSENSAGANTEAFF. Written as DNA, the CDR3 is TGTGCCAGCAGCGAGAATTCGGCAGGGGCAAACACTGAAGCTTTCTTT. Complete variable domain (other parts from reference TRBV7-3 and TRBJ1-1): GAGVSQTPSNKVTEKGKYVELRCDPISGHTALYWYRQSLGQGPEFLIYFQGTGAADDSGLPNDRFFAVRPEGSVSTLKIQRTERGDSAVYLCASSENSAGANTEAFFGQGTRLTVV.

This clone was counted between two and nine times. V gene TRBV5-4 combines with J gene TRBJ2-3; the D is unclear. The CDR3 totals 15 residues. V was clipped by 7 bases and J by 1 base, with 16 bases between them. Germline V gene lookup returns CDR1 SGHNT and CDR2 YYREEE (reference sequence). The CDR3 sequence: CASGKNAWGTDTQYF. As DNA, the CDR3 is TGTGCCAGCGGAAAGAACGCGTGGGGCACAGATACGCAGTATTTT.

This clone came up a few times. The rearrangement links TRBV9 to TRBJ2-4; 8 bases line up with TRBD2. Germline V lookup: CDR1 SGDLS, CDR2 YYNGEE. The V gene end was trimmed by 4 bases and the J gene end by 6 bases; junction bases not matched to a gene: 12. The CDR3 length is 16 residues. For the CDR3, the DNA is TGTGCCAGCAGCCGACAAGCGGGGGCCAGTGGAAACATTCAGTACTTC. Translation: CASSRQAGASGNIQYF.

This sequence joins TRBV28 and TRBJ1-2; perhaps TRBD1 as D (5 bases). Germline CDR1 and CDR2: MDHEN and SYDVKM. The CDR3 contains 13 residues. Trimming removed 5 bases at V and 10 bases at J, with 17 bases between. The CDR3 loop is CASSTGTTRDYTF. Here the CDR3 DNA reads TGTGCCAGCAGTACCGGGACGACAAGAGACTACACCTTC.

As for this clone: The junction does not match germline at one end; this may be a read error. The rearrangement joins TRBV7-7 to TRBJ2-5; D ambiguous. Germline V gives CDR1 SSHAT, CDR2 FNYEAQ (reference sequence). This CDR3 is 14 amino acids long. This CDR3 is CASSLVSSGETQYF. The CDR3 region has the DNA TGTGCTAGCAGCTTAGTCTCGTCGGGAGAGACCCAGTACTTC.

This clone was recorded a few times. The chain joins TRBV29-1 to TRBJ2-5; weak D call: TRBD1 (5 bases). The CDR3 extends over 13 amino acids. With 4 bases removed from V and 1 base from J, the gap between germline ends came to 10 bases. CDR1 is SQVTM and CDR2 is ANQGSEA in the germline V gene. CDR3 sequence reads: CSVADRFQETQYF. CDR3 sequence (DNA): TGCAGCGTTGCAGACAGATTCCAAGAGACCCAGTACTTC.

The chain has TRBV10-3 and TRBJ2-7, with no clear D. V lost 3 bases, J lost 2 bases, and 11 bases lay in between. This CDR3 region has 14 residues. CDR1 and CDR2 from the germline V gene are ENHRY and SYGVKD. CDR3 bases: TGTGCCATCAGTGAAGGCAGTTCCCCCTACGAGCAGTACTTC. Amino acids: CAISEGSSPYEQYF.

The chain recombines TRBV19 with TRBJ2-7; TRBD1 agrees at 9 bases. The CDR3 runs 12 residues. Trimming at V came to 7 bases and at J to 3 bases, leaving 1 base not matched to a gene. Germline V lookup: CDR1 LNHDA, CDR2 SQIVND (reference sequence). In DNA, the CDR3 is TGTGCCAGTACGGGACAGGGCTACGAGCAGTACTTC. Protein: CASTGQGYEQYF.

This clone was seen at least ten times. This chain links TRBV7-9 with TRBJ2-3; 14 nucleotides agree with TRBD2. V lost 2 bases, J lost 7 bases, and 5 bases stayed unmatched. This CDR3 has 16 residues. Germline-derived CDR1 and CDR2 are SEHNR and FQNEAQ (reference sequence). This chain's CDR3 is CASSLKGLAGGNTQYF. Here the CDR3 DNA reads TGTGCCAGCAGCTTAAAAGGACTAGCGGGGGGAAATACGCAGTATTTT.

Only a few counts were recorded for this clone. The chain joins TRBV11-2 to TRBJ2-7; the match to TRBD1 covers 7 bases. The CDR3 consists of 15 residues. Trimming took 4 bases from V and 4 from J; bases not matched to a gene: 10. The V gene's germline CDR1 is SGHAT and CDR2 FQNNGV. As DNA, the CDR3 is TGTGCCAGCAGCTATGATGGACAGGCTACTTACGAGCAGTACTTC. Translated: CASSYDGQATYEQYF.

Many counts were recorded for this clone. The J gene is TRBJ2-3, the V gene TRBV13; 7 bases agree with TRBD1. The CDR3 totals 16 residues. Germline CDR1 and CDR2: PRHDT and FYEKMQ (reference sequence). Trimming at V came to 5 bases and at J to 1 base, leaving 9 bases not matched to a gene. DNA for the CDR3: TGTGCCAGCAGCGATCCCGGACAGGAAGGCACAGATACGCAGTATTTT. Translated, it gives CASSDPGQEGTDTQYF.

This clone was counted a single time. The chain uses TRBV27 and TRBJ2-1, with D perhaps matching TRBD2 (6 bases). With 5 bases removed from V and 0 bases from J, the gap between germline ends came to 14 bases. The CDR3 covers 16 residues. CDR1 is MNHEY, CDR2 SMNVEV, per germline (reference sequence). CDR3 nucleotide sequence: TGTGCCAGCAGTCCGCGGGGTTTTAGCTCCTACAATGAGCAGTTCTTC. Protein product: CASSPRGFSSYNEQFF.

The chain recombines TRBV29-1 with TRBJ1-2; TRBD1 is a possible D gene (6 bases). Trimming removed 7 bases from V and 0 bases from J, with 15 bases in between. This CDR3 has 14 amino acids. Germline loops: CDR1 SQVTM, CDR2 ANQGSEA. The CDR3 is CSADTGTTNYGYTF. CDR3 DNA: TGCAGCGCTGACACCGGGACAACTAACTATGGCTACACCTTC.

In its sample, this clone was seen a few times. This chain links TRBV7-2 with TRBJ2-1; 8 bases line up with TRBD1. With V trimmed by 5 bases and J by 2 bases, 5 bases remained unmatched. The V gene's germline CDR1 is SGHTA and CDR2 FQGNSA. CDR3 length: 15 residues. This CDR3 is CASSPTGATYNEQFF. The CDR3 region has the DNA TGTGCCAGCAGCCCGACAGGGGCCACCTACAATGAGCAGTTCTTC.

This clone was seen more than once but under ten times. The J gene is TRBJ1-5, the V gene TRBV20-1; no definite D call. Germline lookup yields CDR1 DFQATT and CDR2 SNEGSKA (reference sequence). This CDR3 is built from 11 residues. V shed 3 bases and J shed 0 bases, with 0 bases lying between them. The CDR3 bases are TGCAGTGCTAGTAGCAATCAGCCCCAGCATTTT. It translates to CSASSNQPQHF.

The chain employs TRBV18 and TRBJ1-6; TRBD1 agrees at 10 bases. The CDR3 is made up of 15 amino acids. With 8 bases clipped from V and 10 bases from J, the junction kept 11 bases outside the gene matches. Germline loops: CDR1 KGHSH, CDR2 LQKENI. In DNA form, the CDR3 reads TGTGCCAGCAAGACTACCGGGACAGGGGTATCACCCCTCCACTTT. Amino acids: CASKTTGTGVSPLHF.

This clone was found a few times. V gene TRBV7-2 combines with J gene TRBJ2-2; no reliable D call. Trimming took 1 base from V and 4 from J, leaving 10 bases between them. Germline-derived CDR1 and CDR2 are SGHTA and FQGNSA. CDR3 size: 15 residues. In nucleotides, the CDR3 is TGTGCCAGCAGCTTAGACAGTTCGGCCACCGGGGAGCTGTTTTTT. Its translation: CASSLDSSATGELFF.

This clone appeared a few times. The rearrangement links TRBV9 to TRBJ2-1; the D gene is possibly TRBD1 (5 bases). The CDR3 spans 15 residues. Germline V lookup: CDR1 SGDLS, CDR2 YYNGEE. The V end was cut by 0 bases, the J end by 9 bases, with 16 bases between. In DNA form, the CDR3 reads TGTGCCAGCAGCGTAGGGCAGGGATACAACCCTGAGCAGTTCTTC. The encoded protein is CASSVGQGYNPEQFF.

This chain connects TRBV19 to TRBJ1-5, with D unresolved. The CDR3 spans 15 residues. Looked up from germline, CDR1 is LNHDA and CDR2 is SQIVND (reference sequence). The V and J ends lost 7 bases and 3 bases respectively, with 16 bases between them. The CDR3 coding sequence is TGTGCCAGTAAAGATCTGGCCCCCTCCAATCAGCCCCAGCATTTT. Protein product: CASKDLAPSNQPQHF. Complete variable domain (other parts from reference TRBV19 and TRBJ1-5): DGGITQSPKYLFRKEGQNVTLSCEQNLNHDAMYWYRQDPGQGLRLIYYSQIVNDFQKGDIAEGYSVSREKKESFPLTVTSAQKNPTAFYLCASKDLAPSNQPQHFGDGTRLSIL.

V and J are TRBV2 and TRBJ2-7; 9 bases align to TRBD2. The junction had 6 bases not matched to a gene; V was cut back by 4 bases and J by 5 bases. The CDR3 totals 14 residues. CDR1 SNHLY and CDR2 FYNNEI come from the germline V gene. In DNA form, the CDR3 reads TGTGCCAGCAGTGTATCGGGACTAGCAAACGAGCAGTACTTC. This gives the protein CASSVSGLANEQYF.

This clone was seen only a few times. The CDR3 bases are TGTGCCAGCAGTACCCGACCAACAGGCTCACCCTACAATGAGCAGTTCTTC. Amino acid sequence: CASSTRPTGSPYNEQFF. This rearrangement joins TRBV27 to TRBJ2-1; possibly TRBD1 for D (5 bases). The CDR3 is 17 residues long. Trimming removed 5 bases at V and 2 bases at J, with 19 bases between. Looked up from germline, CDR1 is MNHEY and CDR2 is SMNVEV (reference sequence).

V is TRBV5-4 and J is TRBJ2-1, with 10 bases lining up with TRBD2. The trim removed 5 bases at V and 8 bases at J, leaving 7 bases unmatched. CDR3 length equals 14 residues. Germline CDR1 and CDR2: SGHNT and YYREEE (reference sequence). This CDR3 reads CASRPGTSVYEQFF. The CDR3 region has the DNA TGTGCCAGCAGACCTGGGACTAGCGTTTATGAGCAGTTCTTC.

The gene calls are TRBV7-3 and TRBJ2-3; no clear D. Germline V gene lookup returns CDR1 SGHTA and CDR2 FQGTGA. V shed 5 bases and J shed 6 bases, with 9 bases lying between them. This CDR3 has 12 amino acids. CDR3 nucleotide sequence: TGTGCCAGCAGCCGACCTGGGGATACGCAGTATTTT. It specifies CASSRPGDTQYF.

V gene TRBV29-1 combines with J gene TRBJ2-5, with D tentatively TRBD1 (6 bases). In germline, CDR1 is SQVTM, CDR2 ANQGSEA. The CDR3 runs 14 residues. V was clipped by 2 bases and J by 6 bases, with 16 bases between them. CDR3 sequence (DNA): TGCAGCGTTGAAAGTGAGGGCAGGGGACAGACCCAGTACTTC. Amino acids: CSVESEGRGQTQYF.

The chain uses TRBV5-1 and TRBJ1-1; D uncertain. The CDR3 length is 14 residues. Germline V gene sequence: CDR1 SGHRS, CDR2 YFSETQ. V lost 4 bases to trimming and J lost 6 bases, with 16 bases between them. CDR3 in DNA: TGCGCCAGCAGCCCCCTGGAAGTAGGCCCTGAAGCTTTCTTT. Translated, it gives CASSPLEVGPEAFF.

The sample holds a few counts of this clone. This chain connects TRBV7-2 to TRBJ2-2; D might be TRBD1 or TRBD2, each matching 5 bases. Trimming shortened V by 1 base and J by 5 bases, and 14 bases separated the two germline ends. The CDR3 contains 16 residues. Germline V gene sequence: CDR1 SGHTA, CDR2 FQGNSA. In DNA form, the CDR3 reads TGTGCCAGCAGCTTAGTGATAGGGGACGCAACCGGGGAGCTGTTTTTT. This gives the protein CASSLVIGDATGELFF.

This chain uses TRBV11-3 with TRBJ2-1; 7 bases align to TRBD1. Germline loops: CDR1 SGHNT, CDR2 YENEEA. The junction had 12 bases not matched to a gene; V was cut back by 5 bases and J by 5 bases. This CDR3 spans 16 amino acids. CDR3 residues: CASSPTPQGLDNEQFF. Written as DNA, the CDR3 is TGTGCCAGCAGCCCTACCCCACAGGGGCTAGACAATGAGCAGTTCTTC.

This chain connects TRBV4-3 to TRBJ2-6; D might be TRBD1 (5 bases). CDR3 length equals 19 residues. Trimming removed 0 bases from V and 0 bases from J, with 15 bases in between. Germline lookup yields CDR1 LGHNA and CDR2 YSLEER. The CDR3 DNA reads TGCGCCAGCAGCCAAGATTTGGTCAGGGCGATCTCTGGGGCCAACGTCCTGACTTTC. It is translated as CASSQDLVRAISGANVLTF.

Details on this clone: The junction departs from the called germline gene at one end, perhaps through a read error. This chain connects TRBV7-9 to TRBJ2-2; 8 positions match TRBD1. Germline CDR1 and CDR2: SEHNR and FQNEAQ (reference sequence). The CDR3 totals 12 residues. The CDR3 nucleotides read TGTGCCAGCAGTCCGACAGGGGACGGTCTCCTTTTT. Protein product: CASSPTGDGLLF. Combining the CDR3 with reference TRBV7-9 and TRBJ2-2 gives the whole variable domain DTGVSQNPRHKITKRGQNVTFRCDPISEHNRLYWYRQTLGQGPEFLTYFQNEAQLEKSRLLSDRFSAERPKGSFSTLEIQRTEQGDSAMYLCASSPTGDGLLFGEGSRLTVL.